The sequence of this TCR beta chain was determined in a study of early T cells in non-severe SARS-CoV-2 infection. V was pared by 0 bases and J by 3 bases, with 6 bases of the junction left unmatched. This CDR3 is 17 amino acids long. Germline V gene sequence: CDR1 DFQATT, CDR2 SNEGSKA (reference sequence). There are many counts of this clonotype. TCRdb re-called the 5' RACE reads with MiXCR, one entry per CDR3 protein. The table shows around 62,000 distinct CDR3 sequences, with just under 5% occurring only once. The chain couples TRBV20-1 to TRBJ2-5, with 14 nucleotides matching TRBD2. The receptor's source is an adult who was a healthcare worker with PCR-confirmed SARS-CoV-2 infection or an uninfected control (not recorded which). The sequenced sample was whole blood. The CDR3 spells CSARDPGTSGREETQYF. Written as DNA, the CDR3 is TGCAGTGCTAGAGATCCCGGGACTAGCGGGAGAGAAGAGACCCAGTACTTC.